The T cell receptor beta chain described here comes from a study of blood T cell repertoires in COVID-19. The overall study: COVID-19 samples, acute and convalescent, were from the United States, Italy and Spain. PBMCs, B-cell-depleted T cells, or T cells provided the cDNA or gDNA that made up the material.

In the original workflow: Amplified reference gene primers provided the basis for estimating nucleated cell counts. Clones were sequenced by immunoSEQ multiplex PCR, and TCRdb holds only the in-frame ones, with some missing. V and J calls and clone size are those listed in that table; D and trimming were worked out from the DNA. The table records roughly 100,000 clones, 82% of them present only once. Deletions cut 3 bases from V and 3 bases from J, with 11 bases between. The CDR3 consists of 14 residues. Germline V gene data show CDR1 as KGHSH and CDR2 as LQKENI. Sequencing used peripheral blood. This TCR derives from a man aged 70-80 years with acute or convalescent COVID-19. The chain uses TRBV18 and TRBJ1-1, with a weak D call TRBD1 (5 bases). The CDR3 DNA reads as TGTGCCAGCTCACCGGCTGGGGGGGACACTGAAGCTTTCTTT. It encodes CASSPAGGDTEAFF.